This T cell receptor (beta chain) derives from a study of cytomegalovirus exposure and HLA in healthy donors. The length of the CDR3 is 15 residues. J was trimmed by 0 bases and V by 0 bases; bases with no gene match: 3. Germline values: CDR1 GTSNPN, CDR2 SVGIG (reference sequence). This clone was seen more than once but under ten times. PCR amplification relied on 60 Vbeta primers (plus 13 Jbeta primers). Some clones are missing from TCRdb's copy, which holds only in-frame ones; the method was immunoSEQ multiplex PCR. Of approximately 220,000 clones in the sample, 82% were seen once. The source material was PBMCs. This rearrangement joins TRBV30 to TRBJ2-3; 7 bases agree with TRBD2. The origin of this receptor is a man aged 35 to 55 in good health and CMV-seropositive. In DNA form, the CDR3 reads TGTGCCTGGAGTGTAGTGGGAGGGAGCACAGATACGCAGTATTTT. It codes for CAWSVVGGSTDTQYF.